The 14 T cell receptor beta chains given below trace back to one sample, sequenced in a study of blood T cell repertoires in COVID-19. This table comes from immunoSEQ multiplex PCR, and its TCRdb copy is limited to in-frame clones, with some not included. This table holds 45,000 to 60,000 clones, 80% to 85% found once. The specimen sequenced was peripheral blood. These receptors all stem from a man older than 75 with COVID-19, enrolled during active disease.

The CDR3 DNA sequence: TGTGCCAGCAGGGCCCTGGGGGGTGAAGCTTTCTTT. Translation gives CASRALGGEAFF. The V call is TRBV6-5, the J call TRBJ1-1; maybe TRBD1 (5 bases). Germline V gene sequence: CDR1 MNHEY, CDR2 SVGAGI. Trimming shortened V by 6 bases and J by 7 bases, and 12 bases separated the two germline ends. The CDR3 totals 12 residues.

The chain recombines TRBV7-2 with TRBJ1-5; no firm D call. V dropped 4 bases and J dropped 3 bases, with 13 bases sitting between them. The CDR3 totals 15 residues. CDR1 is SGHTA and CDR2 is FQGNSA in the germline V gene. CDR3 nucleotides: TGTGCCAGCAGCTCTCTCCCGCAGATCAATCAGCCCCAGCATTTT. This translates into CASSSLPQINQPQHF.

V usage is TRBV6-5 and J usage is TRBJ2-3; the match to TRBD2 covers 9 bases. CDR1 and CDR2 from the germline V gene are MNHEY and SVGAGI. V dropped 2 bases and J dropped 2; count of bases not matched to a gene: 5. There are 16 residues in the CDR3. As DNA, the CDR3 is TGTGCCAGCAGTTACCTGCGGGGGGGAACCACAGATACGCAGTATTTT. The encoded protein is CASSYLRGGTTDTQYF.

V gene TRBV10-1 combines with J gene TRBJ2-4; 8 bases agree with TRBD2. There are 17 residues in the CDR3. V trimming: 6 bases; J trimming: 0 bases; junction bases outside the gene matches: 10. Germline lookup yields CDR1 WNHNN and CDR2 SYGVQD (reference sequence). CDR3 coding DNA: TGCGCCAGCAGCCCCGGGACTAGAAACTTAGCCAAAAACATTCAGTACTTC. It yields the protein CASSPGTRNLAKNIQYF.

This clone was detected once. The chain combines TRBV5-1 with TRBJ2-7; 9 bases align to TRBD2. CDR1 and CDR2 (germline): SGHRS, YFSETQ. Losses at the gene ends were 0 bases for V and 2 bases for J; bases not matched to a gene: 3. The CDR3 runs to 15 residues. The CDR3 sequence: CASSLGVAGAYEQYF. Here the CDR3 DNA reads TGCGCCAGCAGCTTGGGGGTAGCGGGGGCCTACGAGCAGTACTTC.

The chain has TRBV18 and TRBJ2-1; TRBD2 matches 7 bases. The germline V gene has CDR1 KGHSH and CDR2 LQKENI. This CDR3 is built from 15 residues. V shed 0 bases, J shed 5 bases, and the junction held 4 bases outside the gene matches. DNA of the CDR3: TGTGCCAGCTCACCACCCTCTGGGGGGGACAATGAGCAGTTCTTC. Translation: CASSPPSGGDNEQFF.

This clone was seen a few times. The rearrangement links TRBV11-3 to TRBJ2-7; D may be TRBD1 (5 bases). Germline V gives CDR1 SGHNT, CDR2 YENEEA. The CDR3 is 15 amino acids. Trimming pared 5 bases from V and 6 bases from J, leaving 20 bases between. The CDR3 DNA is TGTGCCAGCAGCCGAAGGGGCTACCCACACATCGAGCAGTACTTC. Its translation is CASSRRGYPHIEQYF.

The rearrangement joins TRBV21-1 to TRBJ2-3; the D call in the table, TRBD2, was not verified against the DNA. TRBV21-1 is recorded as a pseudogene. The CDR3 totals 20 residues. For the CDR3, the DNA is TGTGCCAGCAGCAAATCCGCTAGCGGGAGTGGATTTAAGGCCACAGATACGCAGTATTTT. This gives the protein CASSKSASGSGFKATDTQYF.

This rearrangement joins TRBV5-1 to TRBJ1-3; 7 bases match TRBD1. The CDR3 consists of 13 residues. V lost 0 bases and J lost 8; bases outside the gene matches: 2. Germline V CDR1 and CDR2: SGHRS, YFSETQ. Here the CDR3 reads CASSLGQGDTIYF. CDR3 DNA: TGCGCCAGCAGCTTGGGACAGGGTGACACCATATATTTT. Filled out from reference TRBV5-1 and TRBJ1-3, the complete variable domain reads KAGVTQTPRYLIKTRGQQVTLSCSPISGHRSVSWYQQTPGQGLQFLFEYFSETQRNKGNFPGRFSGRQFSNSRSEMNVSTLELGDSALYLCASSLGQGDTIYFGEGSWLTVV.

V is TRBV9 and J is TRBJ2-2, with D maybe TRBD2 (5 bases). Germline assignment: CDR1 SGDLS and CDR2 YYNGEE. The V gene lost 2 bases and the J gene lost 6 bases, with 11 bases spanning the gap. The CDR3 sequence is 14 residues long. The CDR3 is CASSVGGQAGELFF. CDR3 nucleotide sequence: TGTGCCAGCAGCGTTGGAGGCCAGGCCGGGGAGCTGTTTTTT.

V gene TRBV5-6 combines with J gene TRBJ2-3, with 11 bases lining up with TRBD2. Trimming took 0 bases from V and 1 from J; bases not matched to a gene: 1. The CDR3 consists of 16 residues. CDR1 and CDR2 (germline): SGHDT, YYEEEE. CDR3 region: CASSLETSGGTDTQYF. CDR3 nucleotides: TGTGCCAGCAGCTTGGAGACTAGCGGGGGCACAGATACGCAGTATTTT.

This chain links TRBV18 with TRBJ1-5, with TRBD1 as a possible D gene (5 bases). V was clipped by 3 bases and J by 2 bases, with 14 bases between them. Germline V gene lookup returns CDR1 KGHSH and CDR2 LQKENI. The CDR3 is 16 amino acids. As DNA, the CDR3 is TGTGCCAGCTCACCGACCGGGGACTTTGGCAATCAGCCCCAGCATTTT. It codes for CASSPTGDFGNQPQHF. Full variable domain (outside the CDR3, taken from reference TRBV18 and TRBJ1-5): NAGVMQNPRHLVRRRGQEARLRCSPMKGHSHVYWYRQLPEEGLKFMVYLQKENIIDESGMPKERFSAEFPKEGPSILRIQQVVRGDSAAYFCASSPTGDFGNQPQHFGDGTRLSIL.

The rearrangement uses TRBV7-3 and TRBJ1-2; 7 nucleotides line up with TRBD1. Germline V gives CDR1 SGHTA, CDR2 FQGTGA. V lost 5 bases to trimming and J lost 5 bases; unmatched junction nucleotides: 2. CDR3 size: 12 residues. The CDR3 coding sequence is TGTGCCAGCAGCCAGGGGGTATATGGCTACACCTTC. Its protein is CASSQGVYGYTF.

V usage is TRBV5-6 and J usage is TRBJ1-2; 8 bases line up with TRBD1. The trim removed 2 bases at V and 8 bases at J, leaving 8 bases unmatched. Looked up from germline, CDR1 is SGHDT and CDR2 is YYEEEE. The length of the CDR3 is 14 residues. CDR3 nucleotides: TGTGCCAGCAGCTTCGGACAGGGCGGAAGCGGCTACACCTTC. Translation gives CASSFGQGGSGYTF.